The 23 T cell receptor beta chains below come from one sample, sequenced in a study of blood T cell repertoires in COVID-19. Profiling relied on immunoSEQ multiplex PCR, and the TCRdb table lists in-frame clones only, not all of them. The repertoire holds 100,000 to 150,000 clones, with roughly nine tenths as singletons. Sequences were obtained from peripheral blood. These receptor sequences come from a man in his sixties or seventies with active or convalescent COVID-19.

This chain joins TRBV7-9 and TRBJ1-2; D is ambiguous. The CDR3 has 13 amino acids. Germline CDR1 and CDR2: SEHNR and FQNEAQ (reference sequence). V shed 2 bases and J shed 2 bases, with 6 bases lying between them. The chain's CDR3 is CASSLSVNYGYTF. The CDR3 coding sequence is TGTGCCAGCAGCTTATCCGTGAACTATGGCTACACCTTC.

The V gene is TRBV19, the J gene TRBJ2-7; D might be TRBD2 (5 bases). This CDR3 comprises 13 residues. The V gene lost 10 bases and the J gene lost 3 bases, with 16 bases spanning the gap. Per germline, CDR1 LNHDA and CDR2 SQIVND (reference sequence). As DNA, the CDR3 is TGTGCCACCTCAGCGGACTCCTACTACGAGCAGTACTTC. As protein: CATSADSYYEQYF. Complete variable domain (other parts from reference TRBV19 and TRBJ2-7): DGGITQSPKYLFRKEGQNVTLSCEQNLNHDAMYWYRQDPGQGLRLIYYSQIVNDFQKGDIAEGYSVSREKKESFPLTVTSAQKNPTAFYLCATSADSYYEQYFGPGTRLTVT.

The V call is TRBV7-8, the J call TRBJ2-7, with D possibly being TRBD1 (6 bases). The ends were cut back, 5 bases at V and 3 bases at J, with 17 bases in the middle. This CDR3 spans 15 amino acids. CDR1 and CDR2 (germline): SGHVS, FQNEAQ. CDR3 sequence (DNA): TGTGCCAGCAGCAGGACAGCTAGGGAGAACTACGAGCAGTACTTC. It yields the protein CASSRTARENYEQYF.

CDR3 sequence reads: CASSGRDRDTQYF. The CDR3 DNA reads as TGTGCCAGCAGCGGCCGGGACAGAGATACGCAGTATTTT. The V call is TRBV5-4, the J call TRBJ2-3, with 7 bases that match TRBD1. From germline, CDR1 is SGHNT and CDR2 YYREEE (reference sequence). This CDR3 contains 13 residues. J gave up 5 bases and V 4 bases, and 4 bases lay outside the gene matches.

This clone was seen a few times. The V gene is TRBV9, the J gene TRBJ2-1; D is uncertain. CDR3 length equals 15 residues. The V gene lost 0 bases and the J gene lost 8 bases, with 15 bases spanning the gap. Germline loops: CDR1 SGDLS, CDR2 YYNGEE. CDR3 sequence reads: CASSVASSKWDEQFF. CDR3 nucleotides: TGTGCCAGCAGCGTAGCTAGTAGTAAATGGGATGAGCAGTTCTTC.

In DNA, the CDR3 is TGTGCCAGCAGCTTGGTGGGGGGACAGGCGGAGACCCAGTACTTC. It is translated as CASSLVGGQAETQYF. This chain links TRBV5-5 with TRBJ2-5; 8 nucleotides agree with TRBD1. Germline V gene data show CDR1 as SGHKS and CDR2 as YYEKEE (reference sequence). Trimming at V came to 0 bases and at J to 5 bases, leaving 6 bases not matched to a gene. The CDR3 spans 15 residues.

CDR3 sequence: CSGGQGNTEAFF. The CDR3, as DNA: TGCAGTGGGGGACAGGGGAACACTGAAGCTTTCTTT. The chain recombines TRBV29-1 with TRBJ1-1; TRBD1 matches 9 bases. Looked up from germline, CDR1 is SQVTM and CDR2 is ANQGSEA. The CDR3 is 12 amino acids. The variable domain in full, with the rest retrieved from reference TRBV29-1 and TRBJ1-1, is SAVISQKPSRDICQRGTSLTIQCQVDSQVTMMFWYRQQPGQSLTLIATANQGSEATYESGFVIDKFPISRPNLTFSTLTVSNMSPEDSSIYLCSGGQGNTEAFFGQGTRLTVV.

V gene TRBV10-3 combines with J gene TRBJ2-7; 9 nucleotides line up with TRBD1. CDR1 and CDR2 (germline): ENHRY, SYGVKD. The V gene end was trimmed by 3 bases and the J gene end by 4 bases; junction bases not matched to a gene: 4. CDR3 length: 14 amino acids. As DNA, the CDR3 is TGTGCCATCAGTGACGGGACAGGGTTATACGAGCAGTACTTC. This encodes CAISDGTGLYEQYF.

The V call is TRBV19, the J call TRBJ1-5; D call uncertain. CDR3 length: 15 residues. Germline V lookup: CDR1 LNHDA, CDR2 SQIVND (reference sequence). V was cut by 1 base and J by 0 bases, with 7 bases left in between. The CDR3 DNA reads TGTGCCAGTAGTATAGGGACTTATAGCAATCAGCCCCAGCATTTT. This encodes CASSIGTYSNQPQHF.

DNA of the CDR3: TGTGCCAGCACCCCTCTTGAGCGGGGATCACCCCTCCACTTT. Its protein is CASTPLERGSPLHF. The V call is TRBV28, the J call TRBJ1-6; D uncertain. Germline loops: CDR1 MDHEN, CDR2 SYDVKM. The V and J ends lost 7 bases and 10 bases respectively, with 17 bases between them. The CDR3 is 14 residues long. Full variable domain (missing parts from reference TRBV28 and TRBJ1-6): DVKVTQSSRYLVKRTGEKVFLECVQDMDHENMFWYRQDPGLGLRLIYFSYDVKMKEKGDIPEGYSVSREKKERFSLILESASTNQTSMYLCASTPLERGSPLHFGNGTRLTVT.

The chain employs TRBV28 and TRBJ2-5; tentative D call: TRBD2 (7 bases). Germline CDR1 reads MDHEN; CDR2 reads SYDVKM. Trimming left V 8 bases short and J 1 base short, with 11 bases between. This CDR3 is built from 13 residues. CDR3 DNA sequence: TGTGCCAGCTTAGGGGGGGGCCAAGAGACCCAGTACTTC. Translation: CASLGGGQETQYF. The variable domain in full, with the rest retrieved from reference TRBV28 and TRBJ2-5, is DVKVTQSSRYLVKRTGEKVFLECVQDMDHENMFWYRQDPGLGLRLIYFSYDVKMKEKGDIPEGYSVSREKKERFSLILESASTNQTSMYLCASLGGGQETQYFGPGTRLLVL.

This clone was recorded once. The chain has TRBV19 and TRBJ1-2; TRBD1 aligns across 7 bases. The ends lost 3 bases at V and 4 bases at J; junction bases unmatched: 5. This CDR3 contains 14 residues. CDR1 LNHDA and CDR2 SQIVND come from the germline V gene (reference sequence). The CDR3 protein is CASSIKGASYGYTF. In DNA, the CDR3 is TGTGCCAGTAGTATTAAGGGGGCTTCCTATGGCTACACCTTC.

The gene calls are TRBV9 and TRBJ2-5; D is possibly TRBD2 (6 bases). This CDR3 has 14 residues. Germline V CDR1 and CDR2: SGDLS, YYNGEE. Trimming removed 0 bases at V and 5 bases at J, with 11 bases between. This CDR3 reads CASSVVGGYETQYF. The CDR3 DNA sequence: TGTGCCAGCAGCGTAGTGGGGGGATATGAGACCCAGTACTTC.

The V gene is TRBV5-1, the J gene TRBJ1-5, with D perhaps matching TRBD1 (5 bases). This CDR3 contains 14 residues. Germline-derived CDR1 and CDR2 are SGHRS and YFSETQ. V was pared by 3 bases and J by 5 bases, with 12 bases between. The CDR3: CASSWGDGHQPQHF. In nucleotides, the CDR3 is TGCGCCAGCAGCTGGGGGGACGGACATCAGCCCCAGCATTTT.

The chain employs TRBV28 and TRBJ2-3, with 9 bases identical to TRBD1. The CDR3 length is 16 residues. Germline CDR1 and CDR2: MDHEN and SYDVKM. V lost 3 bases, J lost 6 bases, and 10 bases stayed unmatched. In DNA, the CDR3 is TGTGCCAGCAGTTTTGGCCGGTACAGGGGGCGGGATACGCAGTATTTT. Translating it yields CASSFGRYRGRDTQYF. The full variable domain, rest sourced from reference TRBV28 and TRBJ2-3, is DVKVTQSSRYLVKRTGEKVFLECVQDMDHENMFWYRQDPGLGLRLIYFSYDVKMKEKGDIPEGYSVSREKKERFSLILESASTNQTSMYLCASSFGRYRGRDTQYFGPGTRLTVL.

The chain links TRBV6-5 to TRBJ1-1; TRBD1 matches 7 bases. This CDR3 contains 14 residues. Germline V gene data show CDR1 as MNHEY and CDR2 as SVGAGI. After removal of 8 bases from V and 5 bases from J, the junction contained 11 bases not matched to a gene. CDR3 DNA sequence: TGTGCCAGCGTCGAACCGGGACAGTTGACTGAAGCTTTCTTT. Its translation: CASVEPGQLTEAFF.

The chain carries TRBV7-9 and TRBJ2-2; D ambiguous. Per the germline V gene, CDR1 is SEHNR and CDR2 is FQNEAQ (reference sequence). V lost 2 bases, J lost 7 bases, and 8 bases lay in between. The CDR3 sequence is 13 residues long. CDR3 nucleotide sequence: TGTGCCAGCAGCTTAAGTACTGGCGGGGAGCTGTTTTTT. Translating gives CASSLSTGGELFF.

The chain joins TRBV27 to TRBJ1-1; the match to TRBD1 covers 11 bases. V gave up 1 base and J gave up 3 bases; unmatched junction bases: 1. The CDR3 extends over 15 amino acids. The germline V gene encodes CDR1 MNHEY and CDR2 SMNVEV (reference sequence). CDR3 residues: CASSLLGQGDTEAFF. The CDR3, as DNA: TGTGCCAGCAGTTTATTGGGACAGGGGGACACTGAAGCTTTCTTT.

The rearrangement joins TRBV7-8 to TRBJ1-1; weak D call: TRBD1 (5 bases). The V and J ends lost 1 base and 6 bases respectively, with 6 bases between them. CDR3 length: 12 residues. CDR1 is SGHVS and CDR2 is FQNEAQ in the germline V gene. The CDR3 is CASSLGRAEAFF. CDR3 coding DNA: TGTGCCAGCAGCTTAGGCAGGGCTGAAGCTTTCTTT. The variable domain in full, completed from reference TRBV7-8 and TRBJ1-1, reads GAGVSQSPRYKVAKRGQDVALRCDPISGHVSLFWYQQALGQGPEFLTYFQNEAQLDKSGLPSDRFFAERPEGSVSTLKIQRTQQEDSAVYLCASSLGRAEAFFGQGTRLTVV.

V is TRBV5-1 and J is TRBJ2-1; a weak D match, TRBD2 (5 bases). CDR3 length: 14 amino acids. V lost 3 bases, J lost 8 bases, and 15 bases lay in between. Germline V gene sequence: CDR1 SGHRS, CDR2 YFSETQ. CDR3 sequence (DNA): TGCGCCAGCAGCTGGCTAGCCCCGGTCGATGAGCAGTTCTTC. Protein sequence: CASSWLAPVDEQFF.

The CDR3 DNA reads TGTGCCAGTAGTATTCAGGTAATGGTGATCACTGAAGCTTTCTTT. This gives the protein CASSIQVMVITEAFF. The rearrangement links TRBV19 to TRBJ1-1; D is uncertain. The length of the CDR3 is 15 residues. Germline V gene sequence: CDR1 LNHDA, CDR2 SQIVND (reference sequence). V lost 3 bases, J lost 4 bases, and 15 bases lay in between.

The chain combines TRBV5-1 with TRBJ2-2, with D possibly matching TRBD2 (6 bases). The germline V gene has CDR1 SGHRS and CDR2 YFSETQ. This CDR3 region has 16 residues. Trimming took off 0 bases at V and 1 base at J, with 10 bases between the two ends. CDR3 DNA sequence: TGCGCCAGCAGCTTGGTAGGCGGGATGAACACCGGGGAGCTGTTTTTT. Protein product: CASSLVGGMNTGELFF. The full variable domain, in which reference TRBV5-1 and TRBJ2-2 provide the parts outside the CDR3, is KAGVTQTPRYLIKTRGQQVTLSCSPISGHRSVSWYQQTPGQGLQFLFEYFSETQRNKGNFPGRFSGRQFSNSRSEMNVSTLELGDSALYLCASSLVGGMNTGELFFGEGSRLTVL.

The genes are TRBV6-5 and TRBJ1-2; 7 positions agree with TRBD1. V shed 6 bases, J shed 4 bases, and the junction held 8 bases outside the gene matches. The CDR3 length is 14 residues. Germline values: CDR1 MNHEY, CDR2 SVGAGI. The CDR3 coding sequence is TGTGCCAGCAGAGACCGCAGGGGGATCTATGGCTACACCTTC. Translating it yields CASRDRRGIYGYTF.